This T cell receptor beta chain was recorded in a study of cytomegalovirus exposure and HLA in healthy donors (dated by TCRdb to between 2016 and 2019). About the investigation overall: According to an earlier analysis of 587 of the donors, some 180 million T cells yielded some 110 million unique TCR beta sequences and 276 Gb of sequence data. In the later analysis, no new phenotypic data were used to find candidate immune exposures; instead, reliance was placed on TCR beta sequences and their occurrence across donors. To decide whether each TCR beta V gene segment behaved as functional or pseudogenic, an earlier analysis of some 540 of the donors relied on high-throughput TCR beta sequencing. The study combined high-throughput TCR immunosequencing, statistical association of individual TCRs with disease status, and machine learning to predict cytomegalovirus infection status. All discovery cohort repertoires had been generated on a single sequencing platform. Besides the first cohort of 500 to 700 subjects, a separate validation cohort made up of roughly 120 different subjects was used. Among almost 400 genotyped donors of the cohort, an average of around 240,000 unique TCR beta nucleotide sequences were sequenced per donor, about a sixth of them non-productive. HLA typing covered class I and class II loci at four-digit resolution. The study was designed to test whether signatures of past pathogen exposure could be identified by cataloging public T cell receptors. In a later genetic analysis, genome-wide SNP genotypes for about 65% of the roughly 670 donors were used, and that subset was treated as a discovery cohort. An early release that covered 500 to 800 HLA-typed donors contained approximately 300 gigabases of sequencing data and 85 million to 100 million unique TCR sequences. Typing coverage differed by locus: A, B, C, DRB1 and DQB1 were typed in roughly 620-640 donors, DQA1 in about 560, DPA1 in some 610, and DPB1 in around 490. Donor age, sex, ethnicity and CMV serostatus were collected together with the repertoire data. To study patterns of TCR occurrence, a later analysis re-analyzed previously published TCR beta repertoires from several hundred donors and added high-resolution HLA genotyping. Of the 350 to 400 genotyped donors, roughly 80% fell in the genetic ancestry cluster associated with self-reported Caucasian donors. Roughly 5 DR-DQ haplotypes were handled as single units for association and clustering, since linkage in the cohort was strong. The T cell repertoires of about 700 subjects were profiled by immunosequencing and related to cytomegalovirus serostatus. Study-wide findings and limitations: In a later analysis, HLA-associated TCR beta chains showed more clonal expansion and lower generation probabilities than non-associated chains that were equally common. A later genetic analysis reported fewer N-insertions in productive TCRs among donors in an Asian-associated ancestry cluster than the roughly 620-donor mean. Presence/absence analyses assumed roughly uniform sequencing depth across donors, an assumption that may not hold. V-gene and J-gene trimming of TCR beta chains was associated with a missense DCLRE1C variant in a later genetic analysis, and the association was replicated in an independent cohort. In vitro tests confirmed that a few of the cytomegalovirus-associated TCR beta chains recognize cytomegalovirus antigens. At a false discovery rate of 0.05, a later analysis linked under 20,000 TCR beta sequences to specific HLA alleles. Correlated functional status among segregating V segments might reflect linkage disequilibrium, but an unknown experimental factor could not be ruled out. In an earlier analysis of over 550 of the donors, most TCR beta V segments were observed in productive rearrangements about 87% or about 30% of the time, broadly matching IMGT annotations. In a later analysis, TCR association rates were found to vary across HLA loci, with the most associated TCRs seen for DRB1 alleles and the fewest for HLA-C alleles. In a later analysis, most CMV-associated TCR beta chains were found to appear HLA-restricted, with HLA associations seemingly driven largely by CMV exposure. Assigning TCR associations to individual alleles was difficult when HLA alleles, especially DR and DQ, strongly co-occurred. While some public TCRs were present in many individuals, most TCR sequences turned up only very rarely across donors. Some IMGT-functional V segments, including TRBV6-2 and TRBV6-3, could not be distinguished by the 87-base-pair reads and were therefore excluded. Immune exposure information for the cohort was limited to CMV serostatus. The authors suggested that the approach could potentially be extended to other disease states and immunological phenotypes. Approximately 16 rarely observed V segments, including chromosome 9 orphons, were excluded from the earlier analysis of some 590 of the donors because counts were too low. HLA typing was unavailable for some donors at each locus, so association tests used only the typed subset. In a later analysis, several top co-occurrence clusters were reported to appear linked to parvovirus B19, influenza, CMV and Epstein-Barr virus. In the study, around 160 TCR beta chains were listed as associated with cytomegalovirus. A further reported finding was that TCR beta sequences accurately predicted the HLA-A and HLA-B alleles for most subjects in the first cohort. A cluster of highly shared sequence variants was judged likely to be a technical artifact of the sequencing pipeline. The classifier was reported to diagnose cytomegalovirus status with high specificity and sensitivity in both the original cohort and the validation cohort. The cohort was sequenced for TCR beta chains only, and without alpha or paired-chain data the features that could be detected were limited.

Note on this clone: It has no known antigen specificity. It has no much larger one-base neighbor in the sample; base qualities were not kept.

In total, roughly 670 healthy bone marrow donors made up the cohort. At the time of sampling, all cohort members were nominally healthy, though unrecorded immune exposures were likely present. The donor tested CMV seronegative and was one of the 352 seronegative cohort members. A peripheral blood sample was provided by each donor, and peripheral blood mononuclear cells were used for TCR beta sequencing. The Qiagen DNeasy Blood Extraction Kit was used to extract genomic DNA from the blood cell samples. Library creation used the immunoSEQ multiplex PCR assay. The multiplex PCR relied on a mix of 60 forward primers for TCR Vbeta segments and 13 reverse primers for TCR Jbeta segments. Amplification of the CDR3 region of rearranged TCR beta genes was performed with a multiplex PCR assay on genomic DNA. The Illumina HiSeq System was used to sequence the amplified TCR beta libraries as 87-base-pair reads. Turning to the authors' computational methods: In a later analysis, roughly 80 million unique TCR beta chains were counted across the approximately 620 repertoires, and around 11 million of these chains were shared by at least two donors. Raw reads were error-corrected and collapsed into unique sequences by a nearest-neighbor algorithm in which closely related sequences were merged to remove PCR and sequencing errors. CDR3 sequences were aligned to IMGT reference sequences to assign V, D and J gene segments. For a sequence to be retained, a match of at least six nucleotides was required to both a V gene segment and a J gene segment. Rearrangements were classified as productive when the CDR3 lacked stop codons and remained in frame with V and J, and all other rearrangements were classified as non-productive. CDR3 was defined by IMGT convention, running from the second conserved V-encoded cysteine to the conserved J-encoded phenylalanine. Sequences without an unambiguous match to a single V gene segment were excluded from the earlier analysis of almost 600 of the donors. An earlier analysis of a few hundred of the donors called V segments functional above 56.7% productive rearrangements and segregating when the between-donor standard deviation exceeded 5%. A statistical classification framework was built to diagnose cytomegalovirus status from the catalog of TCR beta chain sequences. In a later analysis, TCR nucleotide sequences were compared against IMGT/GENE-DB human TR gene sequences so that V and J genes could be assigned. A later analysis assigned CDR3 sequences and most-parsimonious VDJ recombination scenarios with the TCRdist pipeline. A later analysis defined each TCR beta chain by its CDR3 amino acid sequence plus V-gene family, and excluded reads lacking a unique V-gene family. In a later analysis, 500 to 700 highly shared, low-generation-probability nucleotide sequences were removed to address suspected cross-contamination and a sequencing artifact. In a later analysis, a clonal expansion index for each public chain was calculated from normalized within-repertoire ranks of inferred template counts. In a later analysis, generation probabilities were computed using a VDJ recombination model fitted to out-of-frame rearrangements, and the results were checked against IGoR. A later analysis scored TCR-TCR, TCR-HLA and TCR-CMV co-occurrence with hypergeometric tests, applying a repertoire-size bias correction to TCR pairs. False discovery rates were estimated in a later analysis by permuting HLA or CMV assignments 20 times. A later analysis grouped co-occurring TCRs with DBSCAN, adding TCRdist sequence similarity when clustering within HLA-allele-positive subsets. Co-occurrence clustering excluded repertoires with fewer than 30,000 or more than 120,000 public chains, plus five with anomalous nucleotide sharing. The table comes from immuneACCESS by way of TCRdb, which keeps in-frame sequences with V and J called. Part of the clones is missing from these tables; in studies checked, under half for an unresolved V gene and the rest for unknown reasons. The V and J calls and clone size were taken over from that table, and D and trimming were inferred from the DNA. Within this sample are about 160,000 clones, with about 71% of them counted one time only. 2.8% of the sample comes from the top ten.

The germline V gene sets CDR1 to MGHRA and CDR2 to YSYEKL. The CDR3 holds 17 amino acids from the cysteine to the phenylalanine. CDR3 DNA is the only sequence kept; it has 51 bases, read in frame from the first base. V lost 4 bases and J lost 2 bases, and the count of bases not matched to a germline gene is 8. The receptor was isolated from a woman younger than 45 in good health and CMV-seronegative. Recombination joined TRBV4-1 with TRBJ2-3; TRBD2 matches 11 bases in the middle. The sample taken for sequencing was PBMCs. The DNA is as follows: TGCGCCAGCAGCCTTCGGTTAGCGGGAGGGTCCACAGATACGCAGTATTTT. Translated, it reads CASSLRLAGGSTDTQYF.